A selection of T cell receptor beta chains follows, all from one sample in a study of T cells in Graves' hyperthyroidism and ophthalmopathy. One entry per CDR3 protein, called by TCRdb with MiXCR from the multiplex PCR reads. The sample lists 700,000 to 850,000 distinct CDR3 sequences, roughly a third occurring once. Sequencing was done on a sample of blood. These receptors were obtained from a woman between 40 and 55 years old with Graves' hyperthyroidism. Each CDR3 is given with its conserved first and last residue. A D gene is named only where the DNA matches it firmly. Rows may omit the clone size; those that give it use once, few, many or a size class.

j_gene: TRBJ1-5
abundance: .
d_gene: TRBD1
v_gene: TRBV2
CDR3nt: TGTGCCAGCAGTATACAGGGGGCTGCGGATCAGCCCCAGCATTTT
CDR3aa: CASSIQGAADQPQHF

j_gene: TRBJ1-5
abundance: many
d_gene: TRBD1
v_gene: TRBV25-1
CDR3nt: TGTGCCAGCAGGGGACAGAACCTCAATCAGCCCCAGCATTTT
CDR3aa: CASRGQNLNQPQHF

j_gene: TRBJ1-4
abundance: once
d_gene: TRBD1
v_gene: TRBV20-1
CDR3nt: TGCAGTGCTAGAGGACCGGGACAGGGGAATGAAAAACTGTTTTTT
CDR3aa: CSARGPGQGNEKLFF

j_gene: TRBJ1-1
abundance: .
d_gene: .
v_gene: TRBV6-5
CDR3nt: TGTGCCAGCAGGAACCGGGGGAGTGGTGAAGCTTTCTTT
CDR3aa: CASRNRGSGEAFF

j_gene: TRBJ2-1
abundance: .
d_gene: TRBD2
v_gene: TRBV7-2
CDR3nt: TGTGCCAGCAGCTTCCTTTTAGCGGGAGACAATGAGCAGTTCTTC
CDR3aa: CASSFLLAGDNEQFF

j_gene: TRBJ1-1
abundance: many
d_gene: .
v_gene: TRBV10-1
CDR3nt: TGCGCCAGCAGTGATGCCGGGAAAAACACTGAAGCTTTCTTT
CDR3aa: CASSDAGKNTEAFF

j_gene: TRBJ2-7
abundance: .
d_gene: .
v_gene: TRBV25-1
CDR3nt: TGTGCCAGCAGGACATGCTACAGCTACGAGCAGTACTTC
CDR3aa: CASRTCYSYEQYF

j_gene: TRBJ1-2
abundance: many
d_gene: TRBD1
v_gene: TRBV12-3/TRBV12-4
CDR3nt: TGTGCCAGCAGCCCCGTGGACAGGGCGGGCTATGGCTACACCTTC
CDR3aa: CASSPVDRAGYGYTF

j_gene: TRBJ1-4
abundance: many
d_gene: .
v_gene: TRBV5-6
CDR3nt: TGTGCCAGCAGCTTGGCTGGGATGAGGGAAAAACTGTTTTTT
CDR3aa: CASSLAGMREKLFF

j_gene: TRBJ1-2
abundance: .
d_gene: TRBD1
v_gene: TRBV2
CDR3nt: TGTGCCAGCAGTGATACGACAGGGAGCGCAGCCTATGGCTACACCTTC
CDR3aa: CASSDTTGSAAYGYTF

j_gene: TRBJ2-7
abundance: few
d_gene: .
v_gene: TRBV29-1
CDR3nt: TGCAGCGTTGTGGGTGCCTACGAGCAGTACTTC
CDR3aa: CSVVGAYEQYF

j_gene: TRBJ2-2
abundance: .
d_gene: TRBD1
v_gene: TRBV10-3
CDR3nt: TGTGCCATCAGTGAGGGGACAGGGAACACCGGGGAGCTGTTTTTT
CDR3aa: CAISEGTGNTGELFF

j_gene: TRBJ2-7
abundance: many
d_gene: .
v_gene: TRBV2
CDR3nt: TGTGCCAGCAAGGGCGCGCCAGGAAAACCCTACGAGCAGTACTTC
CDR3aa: CASKGAPGKPYEQYF

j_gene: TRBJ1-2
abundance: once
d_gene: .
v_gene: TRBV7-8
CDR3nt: TGTGCCAGCAGCCCACCGGGGGGGGACTATGGCTACACCTTC
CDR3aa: CASSPPGGDYGYTF

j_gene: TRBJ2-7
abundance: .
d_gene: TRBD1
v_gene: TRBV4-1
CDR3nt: TGCGCCAGCAGCCAAGCGAGACAGGGGACGCACGAGCAGTACTTC
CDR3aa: CASSQARQGTHEQYF

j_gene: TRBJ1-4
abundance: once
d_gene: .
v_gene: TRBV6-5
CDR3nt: TGTGCCATCAGTTACGGGGGCCGCCCTAATGAAAAACTGTTTTTT
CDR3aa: CAISYGGRPNEKLFF

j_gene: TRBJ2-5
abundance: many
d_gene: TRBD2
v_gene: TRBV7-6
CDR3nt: TGTGCCAGCAGCTTATCCTCTACTAGCGGGAGTAGGTTCGAGACCCAGTACTTC
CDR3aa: CASSLSSTSGSRFETQYF

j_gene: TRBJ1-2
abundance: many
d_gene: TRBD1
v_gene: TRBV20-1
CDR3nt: TGCAGTGCTAGGTCGCAAGGGACAGGGGGCTATGGCTACACCTTC
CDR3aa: CSARSQGTGGYGYTF

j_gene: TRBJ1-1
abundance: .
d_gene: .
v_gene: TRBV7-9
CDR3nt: TGTGCCAGCAGCTTAGCGCAGTGGGATCCGGCTTTCTTT
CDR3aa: CASSLAQWDPAFF